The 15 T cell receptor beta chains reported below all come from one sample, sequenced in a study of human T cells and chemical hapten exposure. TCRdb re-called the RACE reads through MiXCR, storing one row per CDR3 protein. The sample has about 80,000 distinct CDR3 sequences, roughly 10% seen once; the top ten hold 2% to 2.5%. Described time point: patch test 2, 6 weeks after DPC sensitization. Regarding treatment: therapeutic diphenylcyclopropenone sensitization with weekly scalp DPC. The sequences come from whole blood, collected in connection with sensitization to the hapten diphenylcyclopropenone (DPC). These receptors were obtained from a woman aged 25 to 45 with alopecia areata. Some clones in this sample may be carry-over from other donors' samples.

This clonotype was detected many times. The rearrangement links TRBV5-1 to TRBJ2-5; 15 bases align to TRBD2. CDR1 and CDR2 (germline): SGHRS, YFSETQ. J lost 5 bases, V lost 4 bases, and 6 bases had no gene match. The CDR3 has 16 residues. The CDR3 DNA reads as TGCGCCAGCAGCGTGGGGACTAGCGGGAGGAGTGAGACCCAGTACTTC. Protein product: CASSVGTSGRSETQYF.

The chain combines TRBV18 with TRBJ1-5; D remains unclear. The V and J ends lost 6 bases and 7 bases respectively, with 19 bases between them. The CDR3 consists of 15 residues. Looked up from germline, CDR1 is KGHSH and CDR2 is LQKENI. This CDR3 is CASSFGLLRAQPQHF. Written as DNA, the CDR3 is TGTGCCAGCTCCTTCGGACTCTTACGGGCGCAGCCCCAGCATTTT.

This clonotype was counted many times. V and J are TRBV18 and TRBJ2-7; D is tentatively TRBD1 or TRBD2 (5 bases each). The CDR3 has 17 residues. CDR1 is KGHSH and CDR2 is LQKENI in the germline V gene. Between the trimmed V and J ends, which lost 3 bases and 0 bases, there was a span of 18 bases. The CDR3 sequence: CASSPYARGLSSYEQYF. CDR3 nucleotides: TGTGCCAGCTCACCCTACGCTCGGGGCCTGAGCTCCTACGAGCAGTACTTC.

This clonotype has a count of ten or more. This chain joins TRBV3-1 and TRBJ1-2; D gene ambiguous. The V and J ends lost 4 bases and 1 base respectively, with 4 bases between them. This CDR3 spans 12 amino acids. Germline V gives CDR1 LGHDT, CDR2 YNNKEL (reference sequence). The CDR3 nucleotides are TGTGCCAGCAGCCGGGTTAACTATGGCTACACCTTC. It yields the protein CASSRVNYGYTF.

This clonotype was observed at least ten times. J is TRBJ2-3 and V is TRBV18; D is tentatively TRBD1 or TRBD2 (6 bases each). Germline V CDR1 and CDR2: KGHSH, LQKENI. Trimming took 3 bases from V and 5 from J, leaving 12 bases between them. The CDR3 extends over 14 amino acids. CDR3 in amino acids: CASSPSGGEDTQYF. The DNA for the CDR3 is TGTGCCAGCTCACCCTCCGGGGGCGAAGATACGCAGTATTTT.

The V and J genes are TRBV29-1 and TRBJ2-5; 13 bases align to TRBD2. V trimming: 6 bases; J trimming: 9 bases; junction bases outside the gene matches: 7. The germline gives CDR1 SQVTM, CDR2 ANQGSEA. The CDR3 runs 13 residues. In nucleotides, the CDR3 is TGCAGCGTGGAGACTAGCGGGAGGATCGCCCAGTACTTC. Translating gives CSVETSGRIAQYF.

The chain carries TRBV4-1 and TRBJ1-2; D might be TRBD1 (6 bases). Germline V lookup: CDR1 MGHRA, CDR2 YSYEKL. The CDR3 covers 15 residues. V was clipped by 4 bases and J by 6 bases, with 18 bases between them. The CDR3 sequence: CASSRETGTKNGYTF. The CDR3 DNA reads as TGCGCCAGCAGCCGAGAGACAGGAACTAAGAATGGCTACACCTTC.

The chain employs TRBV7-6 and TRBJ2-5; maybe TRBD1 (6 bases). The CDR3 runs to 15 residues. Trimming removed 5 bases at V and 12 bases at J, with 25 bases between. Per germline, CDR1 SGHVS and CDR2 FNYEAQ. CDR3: CASSLLGDRPILEYF. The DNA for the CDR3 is TGTGCCAGCAGCCTATTAGGTGACAGGCCCATCCTTGAGTACTTC.

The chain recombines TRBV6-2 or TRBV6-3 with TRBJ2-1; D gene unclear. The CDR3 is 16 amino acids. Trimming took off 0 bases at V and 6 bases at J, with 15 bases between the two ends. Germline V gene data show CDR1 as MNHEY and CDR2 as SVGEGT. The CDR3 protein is CASSYSRRSPGNEQFF. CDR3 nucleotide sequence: TGTGCCAGCAGTTACTCGAGGCGGAGCCCGGGCAATGAGCAGTTCTTC.

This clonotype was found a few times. The CDR3 is CSVGQGANTEAFF. Here the CDR3 DNA reads TGCAGCGTTGGACAGGGGGCAAACACTGAAGCTTTCTTT. The chain couples TRBV29-1 to TRBJ1-1; 10 bases line up with TRBD1. From germline, CDR1 is SQVTM and CDR2 ANQGSEA. This CDR3 region has 13 residues. V was pared by 4 bases and J by 2 bases, with 1 base of the junction left unmatched.

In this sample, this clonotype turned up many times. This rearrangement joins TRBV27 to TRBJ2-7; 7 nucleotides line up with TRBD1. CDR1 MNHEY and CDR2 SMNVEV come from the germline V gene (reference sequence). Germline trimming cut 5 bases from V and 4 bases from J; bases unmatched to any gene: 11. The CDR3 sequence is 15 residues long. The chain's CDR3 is CASSPPGTALYEQYF. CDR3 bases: TGTGCCAGCAGTCCTCCGGGGACAGCCCTTTACGAGCAGTACTTC.

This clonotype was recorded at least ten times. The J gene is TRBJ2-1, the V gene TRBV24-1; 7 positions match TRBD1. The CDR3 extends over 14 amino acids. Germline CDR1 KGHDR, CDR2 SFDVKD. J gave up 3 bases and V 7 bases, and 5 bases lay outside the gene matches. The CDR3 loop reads CATSEAGGYNEQFF. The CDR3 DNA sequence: TGTGCCACCAGCGAGGCAGGGGGCTACAATGAGCAGTTCTTC.

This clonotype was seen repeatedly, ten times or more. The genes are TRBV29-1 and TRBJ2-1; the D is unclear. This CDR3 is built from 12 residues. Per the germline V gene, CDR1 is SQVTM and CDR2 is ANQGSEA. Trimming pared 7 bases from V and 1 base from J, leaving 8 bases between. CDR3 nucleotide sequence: TGCAGCGCGCTGCGGTCCTACAATGAGCAGTTCTTC. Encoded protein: CSALRSYNEQFF.

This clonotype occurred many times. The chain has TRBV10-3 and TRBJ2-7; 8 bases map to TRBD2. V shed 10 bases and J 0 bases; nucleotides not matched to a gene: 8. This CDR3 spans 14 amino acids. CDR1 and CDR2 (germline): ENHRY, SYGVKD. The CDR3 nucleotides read TGTGCCAGCGGGGGGACGGAGAGCTCCTACGAGCAGTACTTC. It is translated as CASGGTESSYEQYF.

CDR3 region: CASSLPRAGEQFF. CDR3 coding DNA: TGTGCCAGCAGTCTACCCCGGGCAGGGGAGCAGTTCTTC. The chain links TRBV11-3 to TRBJ2-1; D possibly corresponds to TRBD1 (5 bases). Germline V gene sequence: CDR1 SGHNT, CDR2 YENEEA. V dropped 6 bases and J dropped 10 bases, with 16 bases sitting between them. The CDR3 runs to 13 residues.